The 25 T cell receptor beta chains reported below all come from one sample, sequenced in a study of radiotherapy plus CTLA-4 blockade in lung cancer. The assay was immunoSEQ multiplex PCR, and TCRdb's table has in-frame clones only and misses some. The sample lists fewer than 150,000 clones; about four fifths were seen once. The material sequenced was peripheral blood, taken from a patient treated with radiotherapy plus ipilimumab. Receptor source: a human donor with non-small cell lung cancer who had a partial response to radiotherapy plus ipilimumab.

The V gene is TRBV5-1, the J gene TRBJ2-7, with D possibly matching TRBD1 (5 bases). From germline, CDR1 is SGHRS and CDR2 YFSETQ. Trimming cost V 0 bases and J 2 bases, with 9 bases left between them. This CDR3 has 14 residues. In DNA form, the CDR3 reads TGCGCCAGCAGCTTGGGACAGCTTACCTACGAGCAGTACTTC. This sequence encodes CASSLGQLTYEQYF.

The chain combines TRBV6-1 with TRBJ1-1; 7 bases are shared with TRBD1. There are 15 residues in the CDR3. Germline loops: CDR1 MNHNS, CDR2 SASEGT. V shed 8 bases and J 0 bases; nucleotides not matched to a gene: 9. The DNA of the CDR3 is TGTGCCAGCGCGACAGGGCTGGGGATGAACACTGAAGCTTTCTTT. Translation: CASATGLGMNTEAFF.

The chain recombines TRBV2 with TRBJ2-5; TRBD1 might be the D (5 bases). CDR3 length equals 14 residues. Deletions cut 1 base from V and 2 bases from J, with 8 bases between. Germline CDR1 SNHLY, CDR2 FYNNEI. The CDR3 nucleotides are TGTGCCAGCAGTGAAGATGCAGGGCAAGAGACCCAGTACTTC. Amino acids: CASSEDAGQETQYF.

The gene calls are TRBV11-2 and TRBJ1-4; TRBD1 is a possible D gene (6 bases). The germline V gene has CDR1 SGHAT and CDR2 FQNNGV. CDR3 length: 16 residues. The V end was cut by 5 bases, the J end by 8 bases, with 21 bases between. In DNA form, the CDR3 reads TGTGCCAGCAGCACAAGCCCCAGGGGTAATAGGGAAAAACTGTTTTTT. It specifies CASSTSPRGNREKLFF.

This clone was picked up a small number of times. The rearrangement links TRBV19 to TRBJ1-4; 8 bases are shared with TRBD1. The trim removed 7 bases at V and 9 bases at J, leaving 10 bases unmatched. This CDR3 spans 14 amino acids. CDR1 is LNHDA, CDR2 SQIVND, per germline (reference sequence). The CDR3 DNA reads TGTGCCAGTACCTCCGGGGCAGGGGGCAAAAAACTGTTTTTT. It translates to CASTSGAGGKKLFF.

This clone was observed a few times. This chain connects TRBV5-1 to TRBJ2-3; 9 nucleotides agree with TRBD1. The ends lost 2 bases at V and 0 bases at J; junction bases unmatched: 10. This CDR3 has 18 residues. Germline V gene lookup returns CDR1 SGHRS and CDR2 YFSETQ. CDR3 in amino acids: CASSFSNTGGSSTDTQYF. The CDR3 nucleotides are TGCGCCAGCAGCTTCTCAAATACAGGGGGCTCTAGCACAGATACGCAGTATTTT.

The chain employs TRBV29-1 and TRBJ2-5; a possible D gene is TRBD1 (5 bases). Germline CDR1 reads SQVTM; CDR2 reads ANQGSEA. This CDR3 has 15 residues. Trimming stripped 3 bases from V and 3 bases from J, with 17 bases between. CDR3 loop: CSVEIYQGREETQYF. Written as DNA, the CDR3 is TGCAGCGTTGAGATCTACCAGGGTAGGGAAGAGACCCAGTACTTC.

The rearrangement uses TRBV29-1 and TRBJ1-1, with TRBD1 identical over 7 bases. This CDR3 comprises 14 residues. J gave up 4 bases and V 0 bases, and 5 bases lay outside the gene matches. Germline CDR1 SQVTM, CDR2 ANQGSEA. CDR3 amino acids: CSVEEGGMGTEAFF. CDR3 DNA: TGCAGCGTTGAAGAAGGGGGCATGGGCACTGAAGCTTTCTTT.

The genes are TRBV18 and TRBJ2-5, with 7 bases aligning to TRBD1. Germline lookup yields CDR1 KGHSH and CDR2 LQKENI. V was clipped by 3 bases and J by 3 bases; unmatched bases: 4. There are 14 residues in the CDR3. The CDR3 DNA reads TGTGCCAGCTCACCTGGGACAGTAAAAGAGACCCAGTACTTC. Translating it yields CASSPGTVKETQYF.

The chain carries TRBV4-3 and TRBJ1-2; possibly TRBD1 for D (6 bases). The germline V gene encodes CDR1 LGHNA and CDR2 YSLEER. This CDR3 contains 16 residues. V was pared by 3 bases and J by 7 bases, with 21 bases between. The CDR3 DNA follows: TGCGCCAGCAGCCATCCCGGCCTACAGGGATATGGTGGCTACACCTTC. This sequence encodes CASSHPGLQGYGGYTF.

The chain couples TRBV15 to TRBJ1-6; no reliable D call. This CDR3 spans 15 amino acids. The ends were cut back, 2 bases at V and 4 bases at J, with 9 bases in the middle. Germline CDR1 LNHNV, CDR2 YYDKDF (reference sequence). CDR3 region: CATSRNRQYNSPLHF. The CDR3 DNA sequence: TGTGCCACCAGCAGAAACCGCCAGTATAATTCACCCCTCCACTTT. Looking up the rest from reference TRBV15 and TRBJ1-6 gives the full variable domain: DAMVIQNPRYQVTQFGKPVTLSCSQTLNHNVMYWYQQKSSQAPKLLFHYYDKDFNNEADTPDNFQSRRPNTSFCFLDIRSPGLGDTAMYLCATSRNRQYNSPLHFGNGTRLTVT.

The chain joins TRBV11-3 to TRBJ2-2; D is possibly TRBD1 (6 bases). Trimming pared 5 bases from V and 2 bases from J, leaving 9 bases between. Germline CDR1 is SGHNT and CDR2 is YENEEA. This CDR3 has 14 residues. The CDR3 region has the DNA TGTGCCAGCAGCGGACAGATAAACACCGGGGAGCTGTTTTTT. It is translated as CASSGQINTGELFF.

The V call is TRBV27, the J call TRBJ1-1, with unresolved D. The ends were cut back, 2 bases at V and 1 base at J, with 11 bases in the middle. CDR1 MNHEY and CDR2 SMNVEV come from the germline V gene (reference sequence). The CDR3 is 15 residues long. The CDR3 region is CASSLAWETNTEAFF. The CDR3 nucleotides read TGTGCCAGCAGTTTAGCGTGGGAGACGAACACTGAAGCTTTCTTT.

The chain employs TRBV6-1 and TRBJ1-5; 7 nucleotides line up with TRBD1. The CDR3 has 17 residues. Germline V gives CDR1 MNHNS, CDR2 SASEGT. Trimming took 4 bases from V and 1 from J; bases not matched to a gene: 10. CDR3 sequence: CASSATQGVRSNQPQHF. The CDR3 DNA sequence: TGTGCCAGCAGTGCGACTCAGGGGGTCCGGAGCAATCAGCCCCAGCATTTT.

The chain is built from TRBV28 and TRBJ1-2, with D unclear. The CDR3 contains 14 residues. From germline, CDR1 is MDHEN and CDR2 SYDVKM. V was cut by 5 bases and J by 7 bases, with 17 bases left in between. In DNA, the CDR3 is TGTGCCAGCAGTCATCCCCCTGCCGGGGTTGGCTACACCTTC. Its protein is CASSHPPAGVGYTF.

The V and J genes are TRBV7-6 and TRBJ2-2, with TRBD2 matching over 10 bases. This CDR3 contains 16 residues. V trimming: 2 bases; J trimming: 3 bases; junction bases outside the gene matches: 3. From germline, CDR1 is SGHVS and CDR2 FNYEAQ. CDR3 nucleotide sequence: TGTGCCAGCAGCTTAAGGACTAGCGGTGACACCGGGGAGCTGTTTTTT. Its protein product is CASSLRTSGDTGELFF. The variable domain in full, completed from reference TRBV7-6 and TRBJ2-2, reads GAGVSQSPRYKVTKRGQDVALRCDPISGHVSLYWYRQALGQGPEFLTYFNYEAQQDKSGLPNDRFSAERPEGSISTLTIQRTEQRDSAMYRCASSLRTSGDTGELFFGEGSRLTVL.

This clone came up many times. The chain is built from TRBV28 and TRBJ1-5; D is possibly TRBD1 (6 bases). The length of the CDR3 is 14 residues. Germline CDR1 is MDHEN and CDR2 is SYDVKM. Between the trimmed V and J ends, which lost 5 bases and 3 bases, there was a span of 11 bases. This CDR3 is CASSLTGTNQPQHF. The CDR3 bases are TGTGCCAGCAGTCTAACAGGGACCAATCAGCCCCAGCATTTT. The full variable domain, completed using reference TRBV28 and TRBJ1-5, is DVKVTQSSRYLVKRTGEKVFLECVQDMDHENMFWYRQDPGLGLRLIYFSYDVKMKEKGDIPEGYSVSREKKERFSLILESASTNQTSMYLCASSLTGTNQPQHFGDGTRLSIL.

The chain recombines TRBV5-1 with TRBJ1-2; the D gene is possibly TRBD1 (6 bases). The CDR3 covers 15 residues. Germline V gene data show CDR1 as SGHRS and CDR2 as YFSETQ. V lost 3 bases, J lost 0 bases, and 12 bases lay in between. The CDR3 DNA is TGCGCCAGCAGCTCCAGGACAGCAGCTAACTATGGCTACACCTTC. It translates to CASSSRTAANYGYTF.

The rearrangement uses TRBV5-6 and TRBJ1-5; no clear D. From germline, CDR1 is SGHDT and CDR2 YYEEEE. The CDR3 extends over 15 amino acids. V was trimmed by 4 bases and J by 2 bases, leaving 13 bases between them. The CDR3 region is CASSPAGGGNQPQHF. In nucleotides, the CDR3 is TGTGCCAGCAGCCCCGCGGGAGGTGGCAATCAGCCCCAGCATTTT.

This clone was detected only once. This chain joins TRBV28 and TRBJ1-4; D is ambiguous. The germline gives CDR1 MDHEN, CDR2 SYDVKM. V lost 6 bases, J lost 8 bases, and 10 bases lay in between. CDR3 length: 12 residues. The CDR3 DNA is TGTGCCAGCAGCTCTGAGTGGGAAAAACTGTTTTTT. Translation gives CASSSEWEKLFF. The full variable domain, rest sourced from reference TRBV28 and TRBJ1-4, is DVKVTQSSRYLVKRTGEKVFLECVQDMDHENMFWYRQDPGLGLRLIYFSYDVKMKEKGDIPEGYSVSREKKERFSLILESASTNQTSMYLCASSSEWEKLFFGSGTQLSVL.

This clone is large (0.1 to 1%) in the sample. The J gene is TRBJ1-4, the V gene TRBV2, with 7 positions matching TRBD1. Unmatched junction bases numbered 6, after V lost 6 bases and J lost 2 bases. CDR1 is SNHLY, CDR2 FYNNEI, per germline. The CDR3 covers 15 residues. The DNA for the CDR3 is TGTGCCAGCAGCGAGACAGGGATCACTAATGAAAAACTGTTTTTT. Translation: CASSETGITNEKLFF. The whole variable domain, filled in from reference TRBV2 and TRBJ1-4, reads EPEVTQTPSHQVTQMGQEVILRCVPISNHLYFYWYRQILGQKVEFLVSFYNNEISEKSEIFDDQFSVERPDGSNFTLKIRSTKLEDSAMYFCASSETGITNEKLFFGSGTQLSVL.

The chain has TRBV15 and TRBJ1-3, with D perhaps matching TRBD1 (5 bases). This CDR3 comprises 20 residues. The V end lost 5 bases, the J end lost 0 bases, and 26 bases lay between the germline ends. CDR1 and CDR2 from the germline V gene are LNHNV and YYDKDF (reference sequence). DNA of the CDR3: TGTGCCACCAGCGGCCGAACGGCGGGGCAGGGTTACAACTCTGGAAACACCATATATTTT. This translates into CATSGRTAGQGYNSGNTIYF.

The chain carries TRBV6-1 and TRBJ1-1, with D maybe TRBD1 (5 bases). The V end was cut by 2 bases, the J end by 4 bases, with 11 bases between. The CDR3 is made up of 14 amino acids. Germline V gives CDR1 MNHNS, CDR2 SASEGT. The CDR3, as DNA: TGTGCCAGCAGTGAAAGATCGGGGGGCACTGAAGCTTTCTTT. As protein: CASSERSGGTEAFF.

V is TRBV6-1 and J is TRBJ1-5, with a weak D call TRBD1 (5 bases). CDR3 length equals 15 residues. Looked up from germline, CDR1 is MNHNS and CDR2 is SASEGT. V dropped 2 bases and J dropped 1 base, with 9 bases sitting between them. CDR3 sequence reads: CASSEHGGSNQPQHF. CDR3 coding DNA: TGTGCCAGCAGTGAACACGGGGGGAGCAATCAGCCCCAGCATTTT.

This clone was detected only a few times. V is TRBV5-5 and J is TRBJ2-5; 8 positions agree with TRBD1. Germline assignment: CDR1 SGHKS and CDR2 YYEKEE (reference sequence). The CDR3 runs to 15 residues. V shed 4 bases, J shed 5 bases, and the junction held 10 bases outside the gene matches. CDR3: CASSQDRGDGETQYF. Written as DNA, the CDR3 is TGTGCCAGCAGCCAAGACAGGGGAGATGGGGAGACCCAGTACTTC. Using reference TRBV5-5 and TRBJ2-5 for the parts outside the CDR3, the full variable domain is DAGVTQSPTHLIKTRGQQVTLRCSPISGHKSVSWYQQVLGQGPQFIFQYYEKEERGRGNFPDRFSARQFPNYSSELNVNALLLGDSALYLCASSQDRGDGETQYFGPGTRLLVL.